This T cell receptor beta chain originates from a study of human T cells and chemical hapten exposure. Specified time point: patch test 3, about 24 weeks after DPC sensitization. Treatment meaning: therapeutic diphenylcyclopropenone sensitization with weekly scalp DPC. Researchers sampled blood before each patch test went on. The study drew its donors from alopecia patients who were 18 to 70 years old and suitable for DPC. The CDR3 contains 15 residues. The V and J ends lost 6 bases and 8 bases, in that order; junction bases with no gene match: 6. The germline V gene has CDR1 MDHEN and CDR2 SYDVKM. This clonotype showed up many times. Unique molecular identifiers were affixed to discrete cDNA molecules within the library. TCRdb redid the calling of the RACE reads with MiXCR, one entry per CDR3 protein. Of 25,000 to 35,000 distinct CDR3 sequences listed, about 5.6% were seen once; the top ten hold 5% to 7%.

This TCR came from a young man with alopecia areata. Some clones in this sample may be carry-over from other donors' samples. The chain links TRBV28 to TRBJ2-1; 14 nucleotides match TRBD2. The sample consisted of whole blood, taken in connection with sensitization to the hapten diphenylcyclopropenone (DPC). CDR3 coding DNA: TGTGCCAGCAGGTGGACTAGCGGGAGGCTACATGAGCAGTTCTTC. It translates to CASRWTSGRLHEQFF. The full variable domain, its missing parts supplied by reference TRBV28 and TRBJ2-1, is DVKVTQSSRYLVKRTGEKVFLECVQDMDHENMFWYRQDPGLGLRLIYFSYDVKMKEKGDIPEGYSVSREKKERFSLILESASTNQTSMYLCASRWTSGRLHEQFFGPGTRLTVL.